This TCR beta chain was observed in a study of T cell clones after liver transplantation. Study overall: Third-party-reactive TCRbeta sequences from pre-transplant mixed lymphocyte reactions served as antigen-independent comparators.

The CDR3 is 15 amino acids. Germline V lookup: CDR1 LGHNA, CDR2 YNFKEQ. Trimming removed 0 bases at V and 3 bases at J, with 12 bases between. Assay: immunoSEQ multiplex PCR; the TCRdb copy retains only in-frame clones and omits some. The repertoire consists of 65,000 to 90,000 clones, with roughly 90% occurring once and the leading ten covering approximately 2.6%. The rearrangement links TRBV4-2 to TRBJ2-7; D possibly corresponds to TRBD1 (5 bases). The sequenced sample was CD4+ T cells from blood, obtained before liver transplant. The TCR comes from a human donor who received a liver transplant. DNA of the CDR3: TGTGCCAGCAGCCAAGATGGCAGGGCCAACTACGAGCAGTACTTC. Its protein product is CASSQDGRANYEQYF.